This TCR beta chain appears in the sequencing data of a study of cytomegalovirus exposure and HLA in healthy donors. On this clone: Its specificity is not known.

Study findings and constraints: Rare sequences made up most TCRs, while some public TCRs were found in many donors. A list of more than 150 TCR beta chains associated with cytomegalovirus was given.

Here immunoSEQ multiplex PCR was the method, and the copy in TCRdb shows in-frame clones only, minus some. The profile covers more than 150,000 clones, with roughly 80% appearing a single time and around 2.8% taken by the ten largest. Sequences were obtained from PBMCs. This receptor was taken from a woman under 30 in good health and CMV-seropositive.

CDR3 in amino acids: CASSRLFSGGTYNEQFF. The DNA for the CDR3 is TGTGCCAGCAGCCGATTGTTTAGCGGGGGGACCTACAATGAGCAGTTCTTC. V and J are TRBV4-2 and TRBJ2-1; 10 bases fit TRBD2. V lost 4 bases to trimming and J lost 2 bases; unmatched junction nucleotides: 8. CDR1 and CDR2 from the germline V gene are LGHNA and YNFKEQ. The CDR3 spans 17 residues.